This T cell receptor beta chain derives from a study of T cell repertoires in cytomegalovirus infection. CDR1 and CDR2 from the germline V gene are SGHTA and FQGNSA. There are 14 residues in the CDR3. V was trimmed by 7 bases and J by 3 bases, leaving 13 bases between them. This clonotype came up many times. Using its own MiXCR run on the reads, TCRdb lists one record per CDR3 protein. Seen here are approximately 71,000 distinct CDR3 sequences, around 3.8% observed once, and the top ten hold about 22%. The TCR was taken from a human donor in good health (CMV status not recorded). Some clones in this sample may be carry-over from other donors' samples. The sequencing sample was made of PBMCs. This sequence joins TRBV7-2 and TRBJ2-1; D tentatively fits TRBD1 or TRBD2 (5 bases each). CDR3 sequence reads: CASISPGGYNEQFF. The CDR3 DNA sequence: TGTGCCAGCATCTCCCCTGGGGGCTACAATGAGCAGTTCTTC.